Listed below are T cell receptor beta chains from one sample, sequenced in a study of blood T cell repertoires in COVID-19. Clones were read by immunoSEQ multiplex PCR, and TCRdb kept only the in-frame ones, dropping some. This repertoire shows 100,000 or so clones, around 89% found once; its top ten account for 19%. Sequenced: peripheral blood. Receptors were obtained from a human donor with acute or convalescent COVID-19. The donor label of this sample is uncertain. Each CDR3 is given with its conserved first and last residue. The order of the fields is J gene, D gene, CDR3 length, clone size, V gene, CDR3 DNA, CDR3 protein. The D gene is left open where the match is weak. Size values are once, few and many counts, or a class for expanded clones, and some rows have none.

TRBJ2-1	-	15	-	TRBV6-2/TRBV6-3	TGTGCCAGCAGTTACGTATTAGCAACGAACAATGAGCAGTTCTTC	CASSYVLATNNEQFF
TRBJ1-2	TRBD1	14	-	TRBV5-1	TGCGCCAGCAGCTTGGGCTCTTACAGGGGGCATCTCACCTTC	CASSLGSYRGHLTF
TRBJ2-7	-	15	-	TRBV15	TGTGCCACCAGCAAGGTCTGGGCAGGGTCCAACGAGCAGTACTTC	CATSKVWAGSNEQYF
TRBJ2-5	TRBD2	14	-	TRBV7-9	TGTGCCAGCAGCCCGTCGGGGGGCCAAGAGACCCAGTACTTC	CASSPSGGQETQYF
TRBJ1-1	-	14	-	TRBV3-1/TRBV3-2	TGTGCCAGCAGCCCTAAAATAACGAACACTGAAGCTTTCTTT	CASSPKITNTEAFF
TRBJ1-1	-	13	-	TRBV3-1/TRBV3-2	TGTGCCAGCAGCTCCGGAGTTGTCACTGAAGCTTTCTTT	CASSSGVVTEAFF
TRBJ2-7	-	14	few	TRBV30	TGTGCCTGGAGTGTTCGACAGTTGCCCTACGAGCAGTACTTC	CAWSVRQLPYEQYF
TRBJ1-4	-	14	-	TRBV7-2	TGTGCCAGCAGCTTAATGGGGGGTAATGAAAAACTGTTTTTT	CASSLMGGNEKLFF
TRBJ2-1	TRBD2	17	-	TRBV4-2	TGTGCCAGCAGCCACCGTACTAGCGGGAGCTCCTACAATGAGCAGTTCTTC	CASSHRTSGSSYNEQFF
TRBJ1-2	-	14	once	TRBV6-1	TGTGCCAGCAGTGAAGCGATCCAGGGCATAAGCTACACCTTC	CASSEAIQGISYTF
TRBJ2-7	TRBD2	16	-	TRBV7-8	TGTGCCAGCAGCTCAGGACTAGCGGGATATGTCTACGAGCAGTACTTC	CASSSGLAGYVYEQYF
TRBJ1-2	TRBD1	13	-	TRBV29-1	TGCAGCTCTGCCGAGACAGGGGGAAATGGCTACACCTTC	CSSAETGGNGYTF
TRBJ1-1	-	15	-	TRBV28	TGTGCCAGCAGTTTATCAGGGCGTGGGGACACTGAAGCTTTCTTT	CASSLSGRGDTEAFF
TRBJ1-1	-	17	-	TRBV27	TGTGCCAGCAGTTTATCACCGCCCTATCAATGGAGCACTGAAGCTTTCTTT	CASSLSPPYQWSTEAFF
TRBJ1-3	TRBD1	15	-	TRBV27	TGTGCCAGCAGAGTCACAGGGGGATCTGGAAACACCATATATTTT	CASRVTGGSGNTIYF
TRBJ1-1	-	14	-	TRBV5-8	TGTGCCAGCAGCTTGTTCGGAGCGAACACTGAAGCTTTCTTT	CASSLFGANTEAFF
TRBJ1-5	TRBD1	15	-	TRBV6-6	TGTGCCAGCAAAAACAGGGGTAGGAGCAATCAGCCCCAGCATTTT	CASKNRGRSNQPQHF
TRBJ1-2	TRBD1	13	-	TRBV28	TGTGCCAGCAGCCTGGGACAGGCCTATGGCTACACCTTC	CASSLGQAYGYTF
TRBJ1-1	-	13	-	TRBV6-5	TGTGCCAGCAGTCCAGGGGCGCCACTTGAAGCTTTCTTT	CASSPGAPLEAFF
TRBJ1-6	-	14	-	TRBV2	TGTGCCAGCATCTCGGACAGAACTAATTCACCCCTCCACTTT	CASISDRTNSPLHF
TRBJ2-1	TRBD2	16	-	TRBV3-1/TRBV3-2	TGTGCCAGCAGCCAAGATCCCGGGGGGGCGAGGAATGAGCAGTTCTTC	CASSQDPGGARNEQFF
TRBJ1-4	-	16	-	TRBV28	TGTGCCAGCAGTTTTGGGGGACTCAGCCAGAGTGAAAAACTGTTTTTT	CASSFGGLSQSEKLFF
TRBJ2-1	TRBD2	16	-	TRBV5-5	TGTGCCAGTCAGACTAGCGCGTCTAACTCCTACAATGAGCAGTTCTTC	CASQTSASNSYNEQFF
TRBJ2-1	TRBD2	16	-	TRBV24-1	TGTGCCACCAGTGATACATTAGCGGGAGGCAGACATGAGCAGTTCTTC	CATSDTLAGGRHEQFF
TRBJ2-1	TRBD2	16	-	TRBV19	TGTGCCAGTAGTATAAATAGCGGGGGGGCCTACAATGAGCAGTTCTTC	CASSINSGGAYNEQFF
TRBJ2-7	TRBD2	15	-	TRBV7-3	TGTGCCAGCAGCTTAAGCGGGACTAGCGTCGACGAGCAGTACTTC	CASSLSGTSVDEQYF
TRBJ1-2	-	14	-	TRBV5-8	TGTGCCAGCAGCCCCACCACAGATAACTATGGCTACACCTTC	CASSPTTDNYGYTF
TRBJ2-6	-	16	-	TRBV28	TGTGCCAGCAGCCAACCGTCGGGCTCTGGGGCCAACGTCCTGACTTTC	CASSQPSGSGANVLTF
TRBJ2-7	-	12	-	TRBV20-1	TGCAGTGCTACTGACGGTCGCTACGAGCAGTACTTC	CSATDGRYEQYF
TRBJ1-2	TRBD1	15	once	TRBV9	TGTGCCAGCAGCTCCGAGGGGGACAGGGTCTCTGGCTACACCTTC	CASSSEGDRVSGYTF
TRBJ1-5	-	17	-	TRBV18	TGTGCCAGCTCACAAATCCGGGGGGGAGAGCGCAATCAGCCCCAGCATTTT	CASSQIRGGERNQPQHF
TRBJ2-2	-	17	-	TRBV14	TGTGCCAGCAGCCAAGTTAGGAGGGGCTTCGGCACCGGGGAGCTGTTTTTT	CASSQVRRGFGTGELFF
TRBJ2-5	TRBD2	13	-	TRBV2	TGTGCCAGCAGAGATAGCGGGAGAGAGACCCAGTACTTC	CASRDSGRETQYF
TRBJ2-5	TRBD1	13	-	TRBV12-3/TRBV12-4	TGTGCCAGCAGTTTATGGACAGGGGAGACCCAGTACTTC	CASSLWTGETQYF
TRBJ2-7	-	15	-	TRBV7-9	TGTGCCAGCAGGTTGGGGCAGGGGCCCTCCTACGAGCAGTACTTC	CASRLGQGPSYEQYF
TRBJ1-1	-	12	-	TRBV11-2	TGTGCCAGCAGCTTAGTACGGACTGAAGCTTTCTTT	CASSLVRTEAFF
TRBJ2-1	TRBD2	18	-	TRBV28	TGTGCCAGCAGTCCTATCCCCAATACCGGGACTAGCTACAATGAGCAGTTCTTC	CASSPIPNTGTSYNEQFF
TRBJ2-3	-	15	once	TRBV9	TGTGCCAGCAGCGTAGTTGGGGGGAGCACAGATACGCAGTATTTT	CASSVVGGSTDTQYF
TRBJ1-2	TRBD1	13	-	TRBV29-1	TGCAGCGTACGGACAGGGGCCCACTATGGCTACACCTTC	CSVRTGAHYGYTF
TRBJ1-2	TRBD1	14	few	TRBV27	TGTGCCAGCAGCTCCCTCGGACAGGTTTATGGCTACACCTTC	CASSSLGQVYGYTF
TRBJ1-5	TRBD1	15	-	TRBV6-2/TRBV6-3	TGTGCCAGCAGTACCGGGACAGGGTCACATCAGCCCCAGCATTTT	CASSTGTGSHQPQHF
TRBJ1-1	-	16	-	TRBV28	TGTGCCAGCAGTCTTTACGGCGAGGGTTTTACCACTGAAGCTTTCTTT	CASSLYGEGFTTEAFF
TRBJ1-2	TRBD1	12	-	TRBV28	TGTGCCAGCAGCACAGGGGTACGGGGCTACACCTTC	CASSTGVRGYTF